Following are 3 T cell receptor beta chains from one sample sequenced in a study of T cells after yellow fever vaccination. MiXCR, applied by TCRdb to the 5' RACE reads, yields one record per CDR3 protein. In the table there are 50,000 to 75,000 distinct CDR3 sequences, approximately 7% of which are singletons. The sample in question was CD8+ T cells sorted from PBMCs, obtained on the day of the first yellow fever vaccination. The receptors shown here come from a young man who received the YFV17D yellow fever vaccine.

V usage is TRBV3-1 and J usage is TRBJ2-6, with D possibly being TRBD1 (6 bases). There are 19 residues in the CDR3. Trimming removed 2 bases from V and 0 bases from J, with 17 bases in between. Germline loops: CDR1 LGHDT, CDR2 YNNKEL (reference sequence). CDR3 region: CASSQTDGTFRSGANVLTF. CDR3 bases: TGTGCCAGCAGCCAAACCGATGGGACATTCCGCTCTGGGGCCAACGTCCTGACTTTC.

The V and J genes are TRBV19 and TRBJ2-6; the D call may be TRBD1 or TRBD2 (7 bases each). Per the germline V gene, CDR1 is LNHDA and CDR2 is SQIVND (reference sequence). The CDR3 consists of 18 residues. Trimming pared 4 bases from V and 0 bases from J, leaving 16 bases between. DNA of the CDR3: TGTGCCAGTAGTACACAGGGGAGGGCCGTCTCTGGGGCCAACGTCCTGACTTTC. This gives the protein CASSTQGRAVSGANVLTF.

This clonotype was recorded at least ten times. The chain carries TRBV7-9 and TRBJ1-2; D gene unclear. CDR1 is SEHNR, CDR2 FQNEAQ, per germline (reference sequence). This CDR3 contains 13 residues. Trimming stripped 4 bases from V and 5 bases from J, with 11 bases between. CDR3 sequence reads: CASSSTAVYGYTF. Here the CDR3 DNA reads TGTGCCAGCAGCTCCACAGCAGTATATGGCTACACCTTC. Full variable domain (remainder filled in from reference TRBV7-9 and TRBJ1-2): DTGVSQNPRHKITKRGQNVTFRCDPISEHNRLYWYRQTLGQGPEFLTYFQNEAQLEKSRLLSDRFSAERPKGSFSTLEIQRTEQGDSAMYLCASSSTAVYGYTFGSGTRLTVV.